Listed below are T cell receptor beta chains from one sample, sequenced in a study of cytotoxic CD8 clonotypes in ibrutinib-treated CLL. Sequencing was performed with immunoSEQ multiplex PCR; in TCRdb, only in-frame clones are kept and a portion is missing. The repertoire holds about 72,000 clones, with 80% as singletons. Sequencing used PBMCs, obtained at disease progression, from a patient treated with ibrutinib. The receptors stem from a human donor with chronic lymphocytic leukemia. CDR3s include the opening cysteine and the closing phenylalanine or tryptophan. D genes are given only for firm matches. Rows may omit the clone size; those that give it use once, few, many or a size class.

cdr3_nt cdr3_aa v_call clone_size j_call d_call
TGTGCCAGCAGCCTCGGGTATCCCTTGGAGAACGAGCAGTACTTC CASSLGYPLENEQYF TRBV7-8 NA TRBJ2-7 NA
TGTGCCAGCAGTTCTCCCTTACAGGGTTATGGCTACACCTTC CASSSPLQGYGYTF TRBV28 NA TRBJ1-2 NA
TGCGCCAGCAGCTTATCGCGCACCTACGAGCAGTACTTC CASSLSRTYEQYF TRBV5-1 NA TRBJ2-7 NA
TGTGCCAGCAGCTTAGCCCGGACGGCCAATGAGCAGTTCTTC CASSLARTANEQFF TRBV11-2 NA TRBJ2-1 NA
TGTGCCAGCAGCTTCCGAGGACTAGCGAGGGAGACCCAGTACTTC CASSFRGLARETQYF TRBV5-6 NA TRBJ2-5 TRBD2
TGCGCCAGCAGCCAAGATATAAGGCAGGGCAAGGGCGAGCAGTACTTC CASSQDIRQGKGEQYF TRBV4-1 NA TRBJ2-7 NA
TGTGCCAGTAGTGCCACAGGGGGCCAAGAGACCCAGTACTTC CASSATGGQETQYF TRBV19 NA TRBJ2-5 TRBD1
TGTGCCTGGAGTCTGACCTCGGGCAATCAGCCCCAGCATTTT CAWSLTSGNQPQHF TRBV30 NA TRBJ1-5 NA
TGTGCCAGCAGCCCCCAGGGGCCAGATACGCAGTATTTT CASSPQGPDTQYF TRBV7-3 NA TRBJ2-3 NA
TGCGCCAGCAGCCAAGTTAGAGGCCATGAAGCTTTCTTT CASSQVRGHEAFF TRBV4-1 few TRBJ1-1 NA
TGTGCCAGCAGTACGCAGGGTTCCCCGGGGACTGAAGCTTTCTTT CASSTQGSPGTEAFF TRBV27 NA TRBJ1-1 NA
TGTGCCAGCAGTTCGTACAGGGAGAAAGGAAACACCATATATTTT CASSSYREKGNTIYF TRBV27 NA TRBJ1-3 NA
TGTGCCATCAGTGAGAGGAGTGGGGTCTACAATGAGCAGTTCTTC CAISERSGVYNEQFF TRBV10-3 NA TRBJ2-1 NA
TGTGCCAGCAGCTTAGTGGCAGGGGGTGACACTGAAGCTTTCTTT CASSLVAGGDTEAFF TRBV7-2 NA TRBJ1-1 TRBD1
TGCGCCAGCAGCTTGGGAGGAAACACTGAAGCTTTCTTT CASSLGGNTEAFF TRBV5-1 NA TRBJ1-1 NA
TGTGCCAGCAGGACTATCGGGACTAGGGACAATGAGCAGTTCTTC CASRTIGTRDNEQFF TRBV28 NA TRBJ2-1 TRBD2
TGTGCCAGCAGTTCAGGGGTGACTGAAGCTTTCTTT CASSSGVTEAFF TRBV27 once TRBJ1-1 NA
TGTGCCTGGAGTCCCGGACAGGGGAATCAGCCCCAGCATTTT CAWSPGQGNQPQHF TRBV30 NA TRBJ1-5 TRBD1
TGTGCCAGCTCACCAAGGCAGACTTCTCGGACAGATACGCAGTATTTT CASSPRQTSRTDTQYF TRBV18 NA TRBJ2-3 NA
TGCGCCAGCAGCTTGACAGGGGAAAAAGCTTTCTTT CASSLTGEKAFF TRBV5-1 NA TRBJ1-1 TRBD1
TGTGCCAGCATTCAATACGAGCAGTACTTC CASIQYEQYF TRBV6-7 NA TRBJ2-7 NA
TGTGCCAGCAGCTTAGTGGGAAGCGGACTAGCCAAAAACATTCAGTACTTC CASSLVGSGLAKNIQYF TRBV7-2 NA TRBJ2-4 NA
TGCGCCAGCAGCGTCCAACAGGGGGACGCTGAAGCTTTCTTT CASSVQQGDAEAFF TRBV5-1 NA TRBJ1-1 TRBD1
TGTGCCAGTAGCCGTCGGGACAAATGGACTGAAGCTTTCTTT CASSRRDKWTEAFF TRBV19 NA TRBJ1-1 NA
TGTGCCAGCAGCTCAGCACGCAGGGGGCTCTCACCCCTCCACTTT CASSSARRGLSPLHF TRBV7-2 NA TRBJ1-6 TRBD1
TGTGCCAGCAGCTACGTAACAGGGGGCAGTTCATATGGCTACACCTTC CASSYVTGGSSYGYTF TRBV5-4 once TRBJ1-2 TRBD1
TGTGCCAGCAGCTTCCGTGGGCGGGAGGGCCATGAGCAGTTCTTC CASSFRGREGHEQFF TRBV11-3 NA TRBJ2-1 TRBD2
TGTGCCAGCAGCTTAGGTAGAGGGGTCAATGAGCAGTTCTTC CASSLGRGVNEQFF TRBV13 many TRBJ2-1 NA
TGTGCCAGCAGAACAGGGTCCTACGAGCAGTACTTC CASRTGSYEQYF TRBV6-5 NA TRBJ2-7 NA
TGTGCCAGCAGCTTAGGGGCCCTCAGGGCCTCTTACGAGCAGTACTTC CASSLGALRASYEQYF TRBV7-9 NA TRBJ2-7 NA
TGTGCCAGCAGCTTAGTACAGGCCTCTGGAAACACCATATATTTT CASSLVQASGNTIYF TRBV11-2 NA TRBJ1-3 NA